Detailed here is one T cell receptor beta chain. Its antigen is unknown. Germline CDR1 and CDR2: SGHRS and YFSETQ. The CDR3 is made up of 12 amino acids. V was trimmed by 6 bases and J by 8 bases, leaving 12 bases between them. The sequenced template was cDNA made from the entire isolated RNA. Profiled with immunoSEQ multiplex PCR; TCRdb holds only in-frame clones, not every one. The repertoire holds 150,000 or so clones, with 8% to 8.5% as singletons. The data were obtained in a study of beta chain features in type 1 diabetes. Study findings and constraints: More deletions and fewer insertions at VDJ junctions were found in patients with type 1 diabetes. For patients and controls alike, PCR might favor shorter templates to the same degree. Among patients with Type 1 diabetes, TCRB CDR3s were moderately but significantly shorter in every one of the four CD4+ subsets.

The clonotype originates from a woman aged 18-35 years with type 1 diabetes. Material: central memory CD4+ T cells from blood. The chain joins TRBV5-1 to TRBJ2-1; perhaps TRBD1 as D (6 bases). CDR3 in amino acids: CASKAGVDEQFF. CDR3 bases: TGCGCCAGCAAGGCAGGGGTCGATGAGCAGTTCTTC.